The rows below give T cell receptor beta chains drawn from one sample of a study of T cell responses to AZD1222 COVID-19 vaccine. Clones were read by immunoSEQ multiplex PCR, and TCRdb kept only the in-frame ones, dropping some. The sample includes approximately 160,000 clones, approximately 90% of them seen just once. The material was peripheral blood, obtained on day 0 of AZD1222 vaccination. The receptor source for this set is an adult in good health. The CDR3 runs from the conserved cysteine through the conserved F or W. A D gene is named only where the DNA matches it firmly. The listing skips clone size in some rows; elsewhere it reads once, few, many or a size class.

j_gene: TRBJ1-1
d_gene: NA
v_gene: TRBV12-3/TRBV12-4
abundance: NA
CDR3aa: CASSLMNTEAFF
CDR3nt: TGTGCCAGCAGTTTGATGAACACTGAAGCTTTCTTT

j_gene: TRBJ2-1
d_gene: NA
v_gene: TRBV7-2
abundance: NA
CDR3aa: CASSPDRILYNEQFF
CDR3nt: TGTGCCAGCAGTCCTGACAGGATACTATACAATGAGCAGTTCTTC

j_gene: TRBJ2-2
d_gene: TRBD1
v_gene: TRBV11-3
abundance: NA
CDR3aa: CASSLAGGTGELFF
CDR3nt: TGTGCCAGCAGCTTAGCAGGGGGCACCGGGGAGCTGTTTTTT

j_gene: TRBJ2-1
d_gene: NA
v_gene: TRBV6-5
abundance: NA
CDR3aa: CASSLGPISYNEQFF
CDR3nt: TGTGCCAGCAGTTTAGGCCCAATTTCCTACAATGAGCAGTTCTTC

j_gene: TRBJ1-5
d_gene: NA
v_gene: TRBV28
abundance: few
CDR3aa: CASRLPASQPQHF
CDR3nt: TGTGCCAGCAGACTCCCGGCTTCGCAGCCCCAGCATTTT

j_gene: TRBJ2-1
d_gene: NA
v_gene: TRBV21-1
abundance: NA
CDR3aa: CASSNHSMSSYNEQFF
CDR3nt: TGTGCCAGCAGCAACCATAGCATGAGCTCCTACAATGAGCAGTTCTTC

j_gene: TRBJ2-7
d_gene: NA
v_gene: TRBV2
abundance: NA
CDR3aa: CASRPTGNEQYF
CDR3nt: TGTGCCAGCAGGCCCACAGGGAACGAGCAGTACTTC

j_gene: TRBJ1-6
d_gene: NA
v_gene: TRBV5-1
abundance: few
CDR3aa: CASSLGRTYNSPLHF
CDR3nt: TGCGCCAGCAGCTTGGGACGGACTTATAATTCACCCCTCCACTTT

j_gene: TRBJ2-3
d_gene: NA
v_gene: TRBV3-1/TRBV3-2
abundance: NA
CDR3aa: CASSQGGNTQYF
CDR3nt: TGTGCCAGCAGCCAAGGCGGGAATACGCAGTATTTT

j_gene: TRBJ2-2
d_gene: TRBD1
v_gene: TRBV6-5
abundance: NA
CDR3aa: CASSSRQGQAGELFF
CDR3nt: TGTGCCAGCAGTTCCCGACAGGGGCAAGCCGGGGAGCTGTTTTTT

j_gene: TRBJ2-7
d_gene: TRBD2
v_gene: TRBV5-1
abundance: NA
CDR3aa: CASSLVLGTSSYEQYF
CDR3nt: TGCGCCAGCAGCTTGGTCCTCGGGACTAGCTCCTACGAGCAGTACTTC

j_gene: TRBJ1-1
d_gene: NA
v_gene: TRBV28
abundance: NA
CDR3aa: CASSSDIPPEAFF
CDR3nt: TGTGCCAGCAGTTCGGACATCCCGCCTGAAGCTTTCTTT

j_gene: TRBJ1-1
d_gene: NA
v_gene: TRBV18
abundance: NA
CDR3aa: CASSPYHGEDTEAFF
CDR3nt: TGTGCCAGCTCACCATATCATGGGGAGGACACTGAAGCTTTCTTT

j_gene: TRBJ2-7
d_gene: NA
v_gene: TRBV5-5
abundance: NA
CDR3aa: CASSFQTGGSYEQYF
CDR3nt: TGTGCCAGCAGCTTCCAAACTGGGGGCTCCTACGAGCAGTACTTC

j_gene: TRBJ1-5
d_gene: NA
v_gene: TRBV15
abundance: once
CDR3aa: CATSEAGQPQHF
CDR3nt: TGTGCCACCAGCGAAGCCGGTCAGCCCCAGCATTTT

j_gene: TRBJ2-1
d_gene: NA
v_gene: TRBV7-2
abundance: NA
CDR3aa: CASTARGNSYNEQFF
CDR3nt: TGTGCCAGCACCGCGCGGGGCAACTCCTACAATGAGCAGTTCTTC

j_gene: TRBJ2-7
d_gene: TRBD2
v_gene: TRBV18
abundance: NA
CDR3aa: CASSPYSGLAGANYEQYF
CDR3nt: TGTGCCAGCTCACCTTACTCCGGACTAGCGGGAGCCAACTACGAGCAGTACTTC

j_gene: TRBJ2-3
d_gene: NA
v_gene: TRBV29-1
abundance: NA
CDR3aa: CSVGRDSDTQYF
CDR3nt: TGCAGCGTTGGGCGGGACTCAGATACGCAGTATTTT

j_gene: TRBJ2-1
d_gene: NA
v_gene: TRBV5-6
abundance: NA
CDR3aa: CASSFRGRALYNEQFF
CDR3nt: TGTGCCAGCAGCTTCCGGGGTAGGGCCCTTTACAATGAGCAGTTCTTC

j_gene: TRBJ2-7
d_gene: TRBD1
v_gene: TRBV28
abundance: NA
CDR3aa: CASSLKDRGPYEQYF
CDR3nt: TGTGCCAGCAGTTTGAAGGACAGGGGTCCCTACGAGCAGTACTTC

j_gene: TRBJ1-4
d_gene: NA
v_gene: TRBV9
abundance: NA
CDR3aa: CASSVGVSSRGEEKLFF
CDR3nt: TGTGCCAGCAGCGTAGGCGTGTCCTCGCGGGGTGAAGAAAAACTGTTTTTT

j_gene: TRBJ2-3
d_gene: NA
v_gene: TRBV9
abundance: NA
CDR3aa: CASSFSDTQYF
CDR3nt: TGTGCCAGCAGCTTTTCAGATACGCAGTATTTT

j_gene: TRBJ2-3
d_gene: TRBD1
v_gene: TRBV16
abundance: NA
CDR3aa: CASSQGRDSLGPTDTQYF
CDR3nt: TGTGCCAGCAGCCAAGGACGGGACAGTTTGGGACCCACAGATACGCAGTATTTT

j_gene: TRBJ2-7
d_gene: NA
v_gene: TRBV4-2
abundance: NA
CDR3aa: CASSQEISYEQYF
CDR3nt: TGTGCCAGCAGCCAAGAAATCTCCTACGAGCAGTACTTC

j_gene: TRBJ1-3
d_gene: NA
v_gene: TRBV5-1
abundance: NA
CDR3aa: CASSSDRPSSGNTIYF
CDR3nt: TGCGCCAGCAGCTCAGACAGGCCTTCCTCTGGAAACACCATATATTTT

j_gene: TRBJ1-1
d_gene: NA
v_gene: TRBV30
abundance: NA
CDR3aa: CAWRRGGTEAFF
CDR3nt: TGTGCCTGGAGGAGGGGTGGAACTGAAGCTTTCTTT

j_gene: TRBJ1-2
d_gene: TRBD1
v_gene: TRBV5-4
abundance: NA
CDR3aa: CASSGDRGDYGYTF
CDR3nt: TGTGCCAGCAGCGGGGACAGGGGGGACTATGGCTACACCTTC

j_gene: TRBJ1-4
d_gene: NA
v_gene: TRBV28
abundance: NA
CDR3aa: CASRRAPNEKLFF
CDR3nt: TGTGCCAGCAGGCGGGCCCCTAATGAAAAACTGTTTTTT

j_gene: TRBJ2-7
d_gene: TRBD1
v_gene: TRBV2
abundance: NA
CDR3aa: CASKDRGPEQYF
CDR3nt: TGTGCCAGCAAGGACAGGGGCCCCGAGCAGTACTTC

j_gene: TRBJ2-7
d_gene: TRBD1
v_gene: TRBV7-2
abundance: NA
CDR3aa: CASSLFGQGAYEQYF
CDR3nt: TGTGCCAGCAGCTTATTTGGCCAGGGGGCCTACGAGCAGTACTTC

j_gene: TRBJ2-1
d_gene: NA
v_gene: TRBV19
abundance: NA
CDR3aa: CASSTGEGVWEQFF
CDR3nt: TGTGCCAGTAGTACGGGGGAAGGGGTTTGGGAGCAGTTCTTC

j_gene: TRBJ2-7
d_gene: NA
v_gene: TRBV6-5
abundance: NA
CDR3aa: CASSYSRDGLSEQYF
CDR3nt: TGTGCCAGCAGTTACTCACGGGACGGTCTCTCCGAGCAGTACTTC

j_gene: TRBJ2-1
d_gene: TRBD2
v_gene: TRBV5-1
abundance: NA
CDR3aa: CASKFGLANYNEQFF
CDR3nt: TGCGCCAGCAAATTTGGACTAGCGAACTACAATGAGCAGTTCTTC

j_gene: TRBJ2-1
d_gene: TRBD1
v_gene: TRBV4-2
abundance: NA
CDR3aa: CASSLGQGDRGLDEQFF
CDR3nt: TGTGCCAGCAGCCTTGGACAGGGGGACAGGGGTCTGGATGAGCAGTTCTTC

j_gene: TRBJ1-5
d_gene: NA
v_gene: TRBV15
abundance: NA
CDR3aa: CATSGAGLNQPQHF
CDR3nt: TGTGCCACCAGTGGCGCAGGGCTGAATCAGCCCCAGCATTTT

j_gene: TRBJ2-7
d_gene: NA
v_gene: TRBV28
abundance: NA
CDR3aa: CASSRDFYEQYF
CDR3nt: TGTGCCAGCAGTCGAGACTTCTACGAGCAGTACTTC

j_gene: TRBJ1-5
d_gene: NA
v_gene: TRBV19
abundance: once
CDR3aa: CATNPSHGGAQVAQPQHF
CDR3nt: TGTGCCACTAACCCCTCGCATGGAGGGGCGCAGGTGGCCCAGCCCCAGCATTTT

j_gene: TRBJ1-1
d_gene: NA
v_gene: TRBV5-6
abundance: NA
CDR3aa: CASSSYGLNAEAFF
CDR3nt: TGTGCCAGCAGCTCTTATGGACTAAACGCTGAAGCTTTCTTT

j_gene: TRBJ1-2
d_gene: NA
v_gene: TRBV5-1
abundance: NA
CDR3aa: CASSSSGTTFGYTF
CDR3nt: TGCGCCAGCAGCTCCTCCGGGACAACTTTCGGCTACACCTTC

j_gene: TRBJ2-1
d_gene: TRBD1
v_gene: TRBV6-5
abundance: NA
CDR3aa: CASSNTGGSYNEQFF
CDR3nt: TGTGCCAGCAGCAACACAGGGGGCTCCTACAATGAGCAGTTCTTC